The source of this T cell receptor beta chain is a study of post-analysis software for immune sequencing data (dated by TCRdb to between 2015 and 2016). As for the study more broadly: Disease courses on record covered relapsing-remitting, secondary progressive and progressive-relapsing multiple sclerosis, though some patients had no subtype annotation. The patient repertoires were compared against roughly 12 previously published healthy control repertoires obtained from donors aged about 6 to 28 years. A subset of samples was prepared in parallel using single-end sample barcoding, then pooled and co-amplified after Illumina adapter ligation.

CDR3 length: 14 amino acids, cysteine to phenylalanine. The DNA shown is the 42-base CDR3, in frame from base 1. The CDR1 and CDR2 encoded by the germline V gene are MNHEY and SVGAGI. V is cut by 6 bases and J by 10 bases, and the space between the germline ends is 19 bases. Library preparation used PCR. Sequenced using an Illumina HiSeq 2500. Unique molecular identifiers were incorporated into TCR beta cDNA libraries to reduce PCR and sequencing biases. Roughly 0.5 million cDNA molecules were obtained per 1 to 10 million input T cells, so each molecule approximated one T cell. The patient libraries were prepared and sequenced using the same protocol as the earlier healthy control dataset. Samples belonging to the same batch were prepared together, multiplexed and sequenced on a shared HiSeq lane. The original pipeline was this. MIGEC handled the raw barcoded reads, throwing out single-read molecular identifier groups before consensus assembly and CDR3 extraction. Clonotype tables were post-analysed with VDJtools, normalizing diversity by down-sampling all datasets to the smallest sample size. To correct batch-related cross-sample contamination, repertoire overlap clustering matched CDR3 amino acid sequences but not nucleotide sequences. The raw public data were reprocessed by TCRdb itself: fastp quality trimming at Q25, MiXCR clonotype calling, in-frame beta chains only. Records with the same CDR3 protein are collapsed into one entry carrying the most frequent genes and DNA. These V and J calls are TCRdb output, not the study's own analysis. The sample profile shows fewer than 900,000 distinct CDR3 sequences; more than 45% of them were found once. Roughly 5.2% of the sample belongs to the ten largest clones.

To demonstrate the VDJtools post-analysis software, TCR beta repertoires were profiled from the peripheral blood of more than ten young patients with multiple sclerosis. Multiple sclerosis patients were children and adolescents aged about 6 to 15 years. To note about this clonotype: Its antigen is still unknown. No much larger clone exists at a distance of one base, and base qualities are not known.

What the work shows at the level of the full study, not this receptor alone: Multiple sclerosis patients had significantly lower normalized Chao1 diversity than controls, a result that suggests substantial peripheral T-cell clonal expansion. Significantly higher frequencies in patients than in controls were found for roughly 5 TRBV segments, including TRBV5-6, TRBV5-1 and TRBV20-1. The multiple sclerosis patient group was slightly younger than the control group. Direct clustering with F measure revealed strong co-clustering of samples prepared in the same batch, which led to a batch-effect correction.

The V and J genes are TRBV6-5 and TRBJ2-4; the D gene assignment is ambiguous. The sequence was obtained from a girl between 5 and 17 years old with multiple sclerosis. Sequenced sample: blood. CDR3 region: CASSSSFGQRIQYF. The sequenced DNA is TGTGCCAGCAGCTCTTCCTTCGGGCAAAGGATTCAGTACTTC.